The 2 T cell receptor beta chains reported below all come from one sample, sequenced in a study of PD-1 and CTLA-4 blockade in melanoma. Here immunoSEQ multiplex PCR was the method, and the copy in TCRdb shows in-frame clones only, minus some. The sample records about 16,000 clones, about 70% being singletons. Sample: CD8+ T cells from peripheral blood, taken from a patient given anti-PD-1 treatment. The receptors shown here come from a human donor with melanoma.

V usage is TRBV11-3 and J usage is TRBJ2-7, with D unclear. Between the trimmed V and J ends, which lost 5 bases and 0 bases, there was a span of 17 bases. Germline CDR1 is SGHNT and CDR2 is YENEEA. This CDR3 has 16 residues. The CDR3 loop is CASSPPGWGSSYEQYF. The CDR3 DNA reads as TGTGCCAGCAGCCCCCCGGGTTGGGGTAGCTCCTACGAGCAGTACTTC.

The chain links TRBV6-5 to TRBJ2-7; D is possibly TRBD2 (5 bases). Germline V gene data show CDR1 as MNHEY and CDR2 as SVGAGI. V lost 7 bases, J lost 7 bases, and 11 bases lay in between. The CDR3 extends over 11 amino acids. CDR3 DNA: TGTGCCAGCACCACGAGAGGGGAGCAGTACTTC. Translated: CASTTRGEQYF.